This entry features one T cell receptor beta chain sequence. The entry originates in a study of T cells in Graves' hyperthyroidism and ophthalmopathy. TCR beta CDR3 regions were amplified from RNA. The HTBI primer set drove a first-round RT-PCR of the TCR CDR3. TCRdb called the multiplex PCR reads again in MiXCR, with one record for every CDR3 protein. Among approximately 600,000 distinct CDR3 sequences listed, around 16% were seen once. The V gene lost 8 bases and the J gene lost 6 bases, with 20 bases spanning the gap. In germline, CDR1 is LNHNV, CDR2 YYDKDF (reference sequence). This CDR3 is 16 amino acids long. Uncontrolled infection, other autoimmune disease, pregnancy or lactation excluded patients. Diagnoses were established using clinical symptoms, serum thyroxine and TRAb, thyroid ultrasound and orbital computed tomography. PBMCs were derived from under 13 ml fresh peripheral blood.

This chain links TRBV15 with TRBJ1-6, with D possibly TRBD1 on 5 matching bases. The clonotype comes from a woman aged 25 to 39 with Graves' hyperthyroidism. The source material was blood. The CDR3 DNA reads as TGTGCCACCCGTGATCCCGCCCTTGGGGGTAATTCACCCCTCCACTTT. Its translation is CATRDPALGGNSPLHF.